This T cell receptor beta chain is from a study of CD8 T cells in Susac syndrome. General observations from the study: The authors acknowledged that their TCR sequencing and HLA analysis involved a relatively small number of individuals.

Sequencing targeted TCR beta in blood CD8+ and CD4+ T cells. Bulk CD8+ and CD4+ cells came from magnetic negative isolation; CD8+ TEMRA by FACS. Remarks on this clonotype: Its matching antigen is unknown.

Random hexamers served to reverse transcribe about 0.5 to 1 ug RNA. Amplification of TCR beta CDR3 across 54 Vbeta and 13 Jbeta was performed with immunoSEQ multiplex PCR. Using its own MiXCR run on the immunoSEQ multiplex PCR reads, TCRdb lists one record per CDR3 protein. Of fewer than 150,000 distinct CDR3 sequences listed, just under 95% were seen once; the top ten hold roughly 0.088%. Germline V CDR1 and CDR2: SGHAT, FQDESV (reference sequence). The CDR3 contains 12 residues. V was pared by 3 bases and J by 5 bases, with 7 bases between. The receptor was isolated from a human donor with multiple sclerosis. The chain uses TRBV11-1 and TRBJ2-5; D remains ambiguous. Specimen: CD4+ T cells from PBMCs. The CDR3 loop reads CASSFGIETQYF. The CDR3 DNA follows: TGTGCCAGCAGCTTTGGGATCGAGACCCAGTACTTC.